This TCR beta chain originates from a study of neoadjuvant nivolumab and ipilimumab in lung cancer (dated by TCRdb to 2018 to 2021). Turning to the overall study: Nivolumab was given at 3 mg/kg intravenously on days 1, 15 and 29, and the combination arm added ipilimumab 1 mg/kg on day 1 only. The primary endpoint of the trial was the rate of major pathologic response (MPR) in the intention-to-treat population of each study arm. A total of about 43 patients with operable NSCLC were treated in the trial, with about 23 randomized to nivolumab monotherapy and roughly 21 randomized to nivolumab plus ipilimumab. TCR repertoires were compared between pretherapy (baseline) peripheral blood and tumors resected at surgery after neoadjuvant immune checkpoint blockade. Matched pretherapy and resected tumor pairs were analyzed for seven patients, of whom four received nivolumab and three received nivolumab plus ipilimumab. The paper's findings and limits, for the study overall: No significant correlation was found between TCR clonality and pathologic tumor regression, and only a single major-pathologic-response sample was available for the analysis of TCR clonality versus pathologic tumor regression. A small number of samples underwent TCR sequencing. Resected tumors had greater TCR richness and clonality than tumor-adjacent uninvolved lung, and increases were observed in more dual-therapy-treated tumors. A positive correlation was observed between pretherapy blood TCR richness and richness in tumors resected after neoadjuvant therapy (Spearman R ≈ 0.82). From pretherapy to surgery, tumor T-cell richness and clonality went up in three of three dual-therapy tumors, versus only two of four nivolumab-treated tumors.

The time point label on this specimen signifies: at surgical resection after neoadjuvant nivolumab +/- ipilimumab. Samples came from the phase 2 randomized NEOSTAR trial, which tested neoadjuvant nivolumab or nivolumab plus ipilimumab followed by surgery in operable NSCLC. As for this clone: Its target antigen remains unknown. No much larger clonotype is one base removed from it; base qualities were not supplied.

The method behind the library was the immunoSEQ multiplex PCR assay. As for the authors' bioinformatics: Richness and clonality were used to summarize the repertoires, and clones that significantly expanded or contracted between pre- and post-therapy samples were identified. This immuneACCESS table, as held by TCRdb, lists in-frame sequences with V and J called but not all clones. Of the missing ones, under half trace to an unresolved V gene in checked studies; the others have no known cause. V and J calls plus clone size are reproduced from that table; the DNA served to infer D and trimming. The sample table records approximately 30,000 clones; over 75% of these occur just once. The leading ten clones occupy roughly 5% of the sample. The material was peripheral blood, obtained after neoadjuvant nivolumab, alone or with ipilimumab, at or shortly before surgery. The TCR sequence derives from an adult with non-small cell lung cancer.

The DNA reads as follows: TGTGCCAGCAGCTGGAGACCCGGGGGGGCCATATATTTT. The encoded protein is CASSWRPGGAIYF. Rearrangement joined TRBV5-6 to TRBJ1-3; the D gene is perhaps TRBD1, on 5 matching bases. V sheds 3 bases and J sheds 11 bases, leaving 15 bases between their ends. CDR1 and CDR2, per the germline V gene, are SGHDT and YYEEEE. CDR3 length: 13 amino acids, cysteine to phenylalanine. Only the CDR3 part of the read is kept: 39 bases, read in frame from the first base.